This T cell receptor beta chain is drawn from a study of blood T cell repertoires in COVID-19. In the study's own analysis: From reference gene primer amplification, estimates of nucleated cell counts were derived. Produced via immunoSEQ multiplex PCR; TCRdb's table is partial and in-frame only. D and trimming come from the DNA, and the V and J calls and clone size come from that table. The table records about 220,000 clones, around four fifths of them present only once. Looked up from germline, CDR1 is SGHTA and CDR2 is FQGNSA. Trimming cost V 1 base and J 3 bases; bases outside gene matches: 9. The length of the CDR3 is 18 residues.

The J gene is TRBJ2-1, the V gene TRBV7-2, with TRBD2 matching 10 bases. The TCR originated in a woman in her 70s with COVID-19, enrolled during active disease. The sequencing sample was made of peripheral blood. DNA of the CDR3: TGTGCCAGCAGCTTAGTAGCTAGCGGGGGAGGGGTCTACAATGAGCAGTTCTTC. It codes for CASSLVASGGGVYNEQFF.